This TCR beta chain was profiled in a study of CD8 T cells in ankylosing spondylitis. In its sample, this clonotype was seen a few times. MiXCR, applied by TCRdb to the 5' RACE reads, yields one record per CDR3 protein. The sample records about 140,000 distinct CDR3 sequences, roughly 8% being singletons. The CDR3 runs 10 residues. Germline loops: CDR1 MDHEN, CDR2 SYDVKM. Trimming shortened V by 8 bases and J by 8 bases, and 9 bases separated the two germline ends. Sequenced input: synovial fluid, either unsorted or a sorted T cell fraction (not recorded which). This sequence was found in a male donor with ankylosing spondylitis. The chain links TRBV28 to TRBJ1-2, with D possibly matching TRBD1 (5 bases). Written as DNA, the CDR3 is TGTGCCAGCCGCCAGGGAGGCTACACCTTC. It codes for CASRQGGYTF.